This T cell receptor beta chain was recorded in a study of control samples from healthy donors and cancer patients (dated by TCRdb to about 2020). Library generation was performed with the immunoSEQ multiplex PCR assay. What TCRdb holds here is the immuneACCESS table cut down to in-frame rearrangements. Part of the clones is not present; checked against another copy, under half of the missing clones reflect an unresolved V gene, and the others are unexplained. This sample has about 150,000 clones in its table, and over 85% of those were observed once. The ten largest make up approximately 6% of the sample. This clone was seen only once. Its specific antigen is unknown. Base quality data are lacking; no much larger clone is found one base away. The cysteine opens and the phenylalanine closes a CDR3 of 13 amino acids. Just CDR3 DNA is preserved here, 39 bases in frame from base 1.

Recombination joined TRBV21-1 with TRBJ1-1. TRBV21-1 is a pseudogene. Specimen: blood. This receptor was identified in a man in his forties or fifties in good health. This receptor carries the CDR3 CASSKGGATEAFF. The sequence in DNA is TGTGCCAGCAGCAAAGGGGGGGCCACTGAAGCTTTCTTT.